The 4 T cell receptor beta chains presented below share a single source sample, sequenced in a study of memory CD8 T cells in hepatitis C reinfection. Sample time point: late/post reinfection, 12 to 24 weeks after detection. Sorted cells were sequenced directly ex vivo without any in vitro expansion. TCRdb's table, derived via immunoSEQ multiplex PCR, lists solely in-frame clones and lacks some. Among about 46,000 clones, 89% were seen once, and the ten largest hold 0.72%. The source material was naive CD8+ T cells sorted from blood. The receptors stem from a man aged 18 to 29 with hepatitis C virus infection.

The genes are TRBV4-2 and TRBJ2-1, with 10 positions matching TRBD2. The junction had 7 bases not matched to a gene; V was cut back by 7 bases and J by 4 bases. CDR3 length: 15 amino acids. CDR1 and CDR2 (germline): LGHNA, YNFKEQ. CDR3 protein: CASTPGLAVYNEQFF. For the CDR3, the DNA is TGTGCCAGCACACCTGGACTAGCGGTTTACAATGAGCAGTTCTTC.

This chain connects TRBV7-9 to TRBJ2-1, with 13 bases aligning to TRBD2. Germline trimming cut 3 bases from V and 8 bases from J; bases unmatched to any gene: 7. In germline, CDR1 is SEHNR, CDR2 FQNEAQ (reference sequence). CDR3 length equals 16 residues. CDR3 sequence: CASSFLLAGGPHEQFF. CDR3 in DNA: TGTGCCAGCAGCTTCCTACTAGCGGGGGGGCCCCATGAGCAGTTCTTC.

This clone has only a few counts. V gene TRBV7-8 combines with J gene TRBJ2-3, with 12 bases aligning to TRBD2. Trimming at V came to 3 bases and at J to 6 bases, leaving 7 bases not matched to a gene. CDR1 is SGHVS and CDR2 is FQNEAQ in the germline V gene. The CDR3 runs 16 residues. CDR3 DNA sequence: TGTGCCAGCAGCTTTGCTAGCGGGGGGGCCGTGGATACGCAGTATTTT. Residues: CASSFASGGAVDTQYF.

The chain joins TRBV4-2 to TRBJ2-7; D is unclear. Germline CDR1 and CDR2: LGHNA and YNFKEQ. The CDR3 covers 16 residues. Between the trimmed V and J ends, which lost 0 bases and 2 bases, there was a span of 14 bases. In DNA, the CDR3 is TGTGCCAGCAGCCAAGAGGGTGGCGGATACCCCTACGAGCAGTACTTC. This gives the protein CASSQEGGGYPYEQYF.